This record covers a single TCR beta chain. Its antigen is undetermined. The sample comes from a study of Ad26.COV2.S vaccination and SARS-CoV-2 variants. Whole-study results and caveats: There was reportedly substantial breadth in spike-specific CD8+ and CD4+ T cell responses after vaccination. Spike-specific TCR breadth in vaccine recipients exceeded that seen in placebo recipients.

Only in-frame clones appear in the TCRdb table, and some are missing; sequencing was by immunoSEQ multiplex PCR. The data contain 350,000 to 450,000 clones, around four fifths of them singletons. The CDR3 consists of 15 residues. The germline V gene encodes CDR1 LNHDA and CDR2 SQIVND (reference sequence). V was pared by 6 bases and J by 0 bases, with 12 bases between. Treatment noted: roughly 20 received Ad26.COV2.S at low or high dose, single or two shots; roughly five received placebo; per-sample allocation not given. Collection of samples fell on day 63 after the first vaccine or placebo injection.

The material sequenced was peripheral blood, taken in a trial of Ad26.COV2.S vaccine versus placebo. This sequence joins TRBV19 and TRBJ1-3; D unclear. The sequence was obtained from a person between 18 and 59 years old who received the Ad26.COV2.S COVID-19 vaccine or a placebo. The CDR3 region is CASRGRSSSGNTIYF. CDR3 nucleotide sequence: TGTGCCAGTAGAGGTCGCTCTAGCTCTGGAAACACCATATATTTT.